The present T cell receptor beta chain was sequenced within a study of T cells after yellow fever vaccination (dated by TCRdb to between 2018 and 2021). With respect to the entire study: The SMART-Seq v4 Ultra Low Input RNA kit was used to prepare libraries from fractions with low cell numbers. Bulk TCR alpha and beta repertoires were sequenced longitudinally to track T-cell clones before and after primary and booster YFV17D yellow fever vaccination. Two healthy male donors, one aged 18 to 29 and one aged 30 to 40 years, made up the cohort. Blood was collected at multiple timepoints before and after primary and secondary immunization, and bulk PBMC replicates and cell subsets were isolated. Overall results and qualifications from the work: The study included only a couple of donors, which limits how far the findings can be generalized. The secondary T-cell response was found to be weaker but faster than the primary response, with a peak reached on day 5 rather than on day 15. A small fraction of clonotypes showed up in both the CD4 and CD8 compartments, probably as a result of convergent recombination. Most clones expanded after primary vaccination were re-detected after the booster (around 96% of CD4 and about nine tenths of CD8), suggesting broad memory maintenance. Computational filtering was required because FACS-sorted repertoires could contain abundant contaminating clonotypes from the bulk population.

Per the germline V gene, MNHEY is the CDR1 and SVGEGT is the CDR2. From cysteine to phenylalanine, the CDR3 is 20 amino acids long. Left in the record is the CDR3 DNA by itself, 60 bases read in frame from the first base. From V the trimming removes 0 bases and from J it removes 0 bases, while the gene matches leave 14 bases of the junction unaccounted for. The treatment or condition label corresponds to: live attenuated yellow fever vaccine strain. At each blood-draw timepoint, two biological replicates of bulk PBMCs were collected. A standard Ficoll-Paque protocol was used to isolate PBMCs from peripheral blood. TriZol was used to extract RNA from bulk PBMCs, CD4 and CD8 fractions, and dextramer-positive and dextramer-negative fractions. TCR cDNA was synthesized by 5'RACE template switching, through which a universal primer site and unique molecular identifiers were introduced. cDNA synthesis was primed from both the TCR alpha and TCR beta constant segments. Two PCR steps were used to amplify libraries, with sample barcodes and sequencing adapters being added in the second step. Sequencing of libraries was done on Illumina HiSeq 2500 (2x100 bp) or NovaSeq (2x150 bp). From the authors' description of their analysis: Reads were demultiplexed and collapsed into UMI consensus sequences with MIGEC, and V(D)J alignment was performed with MiXCR. Using edgeR on replicate PBMC samples, clonotypes were called vaccine-responding if FDR was below 0.01 and the log2 fold change was above 5 up to day 15. Each bulk clonotype received a CD4 or CD8 identity based on whether the sequenced CD4 or CD8 repertoire contained that clonotype at higher abundance. TCRdb's own reprocessing of the public reads used fastp at Q25 and MiXCR and kept productive beta chains. Rows with a matching CDR3 protein are joined into one entry that keeps the most common DNA and genes. The V and J calls were not made by the authors but by TCRdb's processing. The sample includes 500,000 to 650,000 distinct CDR3 sequences, with more than 9% observed a single time. More than 13% of the sample goes to the ten largest clones.

This clonotype was counted only a few times. The antigen it recognizes is unknown. No quality values exist for individual bases; no much larger clone is one base distant. The V and J segments used are TRBV6-2 or TRBV6-3 and TRBJ2-4; 7 central nucleotides agree with TRBD1. The source was PBMCs, collected on the day of the yellow fever booster vaccination. This receptor was obtained from a man between 25 and 39 years old who received the YFV17D yellow fever vaccine. This receptor carries the CDR3 CASSYSPSARNRGAKNIQYF. The nucleotide sequence is TGTGCCAGCAGTTACTCCCCATCTGCCCGAAACAGGGGAGCCAAAAACATTCAGTACTTC.